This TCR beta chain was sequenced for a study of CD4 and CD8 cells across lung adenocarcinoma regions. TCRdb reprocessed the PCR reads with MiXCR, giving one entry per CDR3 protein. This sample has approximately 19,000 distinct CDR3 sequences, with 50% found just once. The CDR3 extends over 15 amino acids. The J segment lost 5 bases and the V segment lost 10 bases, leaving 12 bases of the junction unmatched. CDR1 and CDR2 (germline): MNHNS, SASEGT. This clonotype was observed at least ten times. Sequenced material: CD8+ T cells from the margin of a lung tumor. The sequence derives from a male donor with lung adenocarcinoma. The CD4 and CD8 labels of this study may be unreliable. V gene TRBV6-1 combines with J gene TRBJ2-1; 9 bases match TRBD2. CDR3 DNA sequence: TGTGCCACCATCCCCCAGACTAGCGGAGACAATGAGCAGTTCTTC. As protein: CATIPQTSGDNEQFF.